This T cell receptor beta chain was found in a study of blood T cell repertoires in COVID-19. Looking at the study overall: Samples representing acute and convalescent COVID-19 were sourced from the United States, Italy and Spain. PBMCs, B-cell-depleted T cells, or T cells were the source of the cDNA or gDNA that made up the material.

Study processing details: Amplified reference gene primers provided the basis for estimating nucleated cell counts. Sequencing used immunoSEQ multiplex PCR; TCRdb keeps in-frame clones, though not all of them. V and J calls and clone size are those listed in that table; D and trimming were worked out from the DNA. The sample contains around 77,000 clones, about nine tenths of which appear only once. CDR1 and CDR2 from the germline V gene are SNHLY and FYNNEI. The CDR3 totals 15 residues. The germline V and J ends were trimmed by 4 bases and 8 bases, with 18 bases remaining between them. The clonotype comes from an elderly woman with active or convalescent COVID-19. Sample: peripheral blood. The V gene is TRBV2, the J gene TRBJ2-1; perhaps TRBD2 as D (6 bases). CDR3: CASSASAGGVHEQFF. CDR3 in DNA: TGTGCCAGCAGTGCATCCGCCGGGGGAGTTCATGAGCAGTTCTTC. Based on the CDR3 plus reference TRBV2 and TRBJ2-1, the full variable domain is EPEVTQTPSHQVTQMGQEVILRCVPISNHLYFYWYRQILGQKVEFLVSFYNNEISEKSEIFDDQFSVERPDGSNFTLKIRSTKLEDSAMYFCASSASAGGVHEQFFGPGTRLTVL.